The rows below give T cell receptor beta chains drawn from one sample of a study of long-term antiretroviral therapy in people with HIV. Measured with immunoSEQ multiplex PCR; TCRdb has only the in-frame clones, and not every one. This table holds 35,000 to 50,000 clones, approximately 89% found once. Sequenced material: unsorted PBMCs, taken 0.1 years before starting antiretroviral therapy. Receptors originate from a woman aged 50 to 60 with HIV. CDR3s include the opening cysteine and the closing phenylalanine or tryptophan. The D gene is left open where the match is weak. Clone sizes are given selectively: once, few, many, or a class where the clone is expanded.

V: TRBV5-1
D: -
size: -
J: TRBJ1-2
CDR3: CASSASQGYGYTF
DNA: TGCGCCAGCAGCGCCTCCCAGGGTTATGGCTACACCTTC

V: TRBV5-6
D: TRBD1
size: -
J: TRBJ2-7
CDR3: CASRGTGGGYEQYF
DNA: TGTGCCAGCAGAGGGACAGGGGGCGGCTACGAGCAGTACTTC

V: TRBV9
D: -
size: -
J: TRBJ2-4
CDR3: CASSEGGQICILAKNIQYF
DNA: TGTGCCAGCAGCGAGGGAGGACAGATTTGTATACTAGCCAAAAACATTCAGTACTTC

V: TRBV6-5
D: -
size: -
J: TRBJ1-2
CDR3: CASSGRGQPNYGYTF
DNA: TGTGCCAGCAGTGGAAGGGGACAACCGAACTATGGCTACACCTTC

V: TRBV30
D: TRBD1
size: -
J: TRBJ2-3
CDR3: CAWSVQGDSTDTQYF
DNA: TGTGCCTGGAGTGTACAGGGGGACAGCACAGATACGCAGTATTTT

V: TRBV9
D: -
size: -
J: TRBJ1-3
CDR3: CASSELPGDSGNTIYF
DNA: TGTGCCAGCAGCGAATTACCAGGGGATTCTGGAAACACCATATATTTT

V: TRBV7-6
D: TRBD1
size: -
J: TRBJ1-3
CDR3: CASSFRTGGSGNTIYF
DNA: TGTGCCAGCAGCTTCAGGACAGGGGGGAGTGGAAACACCATATATTTT

V: TRBV6-5
D: -
size: once
J: TRBJ2-1
CDR3: CASGRRLSDEQFF
DNA: TGTGCCAGCGGGAGGCGTCTATCGGATGAGCAGTTCTTC

V: TRBV6-1
D: -
size: once
J: TRBJ1-1
CDR3: CASETSRSGETFF
DNA: TGTGCCAGCGAAACTTCAAGATCAGGGGAAACTTTCTTT

V: TRBV9
D: TRBD2
size: -
J: TRBJ2-5
CDR3: CASSAGLAGGQETQYF
DNA: TGTGCCAGCAGCGCGGGACTAGCGGGGGGGCAAGAGACCCAGTACTTC

V: TRBV18
D: -
size: -
J: TRBJ1-2
CDR3: CASSPAPVDAGYTF
DNA: TGTGCCAGCTCACCAGCCCCAGTCGATGCAGGCTACACCTTC

V: TRBV7-3
D: -
size: -
J: TRBJ1-6
CDR3: CASSLGPYNNSPLHF
DNA: TGTGCCAGCAGCTTAGGTCCGTATAATAATTCACCCCTCCACTTT

V: TRBV5-4
D: TRBD1
size: -
J: TRBJ2-1
CDR3: CASSHPRPGDRARTVLF
DNA: TGTGCCAGCAGCCACCCGAGGCCGGGGGACAGGGCTCGGACGGTGCTCTTC

V: TRBV7-2
D: -
size: -
J: TRBJ2-3
CDR3: CASSLKGDTQYF
DNA: TGTGCCAGCAGCCTTAAAGGCGATACGCAGTATTTT

V: TRBV30
D: TRBD2
size: -
J: TRBJ2-3
CDR3: CAWSGGFTDTQYF
DNA: TGTGCCTGGAGCGGGGGGTTCACAGATACGCAGTATTTT

V: TRBV30
D: -
size: once
J: TRBJ2-2
CDR3: CAWSLSREANTGELFF
DNA: TGTGCCTGGAGTTTGAGCAGAGAGGCTAACACCGGGGAGCTGTTTTTT

V: TRBV28
D: -
size: -
J: TRBJ1-1
CDR3: CGSLMNTEAFF
DNA: TGTGGGTCGCTTATGAACACTGAAGCTTTCTTT

V: TRBV5-4
D: TRBD1
size: once
J: TRBJ1-2
CDR3: CASSLGSEGAAGGGYTF
DNA: TGTGCCAGCAGCTTGGGGTCCGAGGGGGCGGCCGGCGGTGGCTACACCTTC

V: TRBV5-1
D: TRBD2
size: -
J: TRBJ2-3
CDR3: CASSLESSGGATDTQYF
DNA: TGCGCCAGCAGCTTGGAGAGTAGCGGGGGGGCTACAGATACGCAGTATTTT

V: TRBV5-4
D: -
size: once
J: TRBJ2-6
CDR3: CASSIRFSGANVLTF
DNA: TGTGCCAGCAGCATCAGGTTCTCTGGGGCCAACGTCCTGACTTTC

V: TRBV10-2
D: -
size: few
J: TRBJ1-2
CDR3: CASSGQNYGYTF
DNA: TGCGCCAGCAGTGGACAGAACTATGGCTACACCTTC

V: TRBV9
D: -
size: -
J: TRBJ1-6
CDR3: CASSATALNSPLHF
DNA: TGTGCCAGCAGCGCGACCGCGTTGAATTCACCCCTCCACTTT

V: TRBV30
D: -
size: -
J: TRBJ2-5
CDR3: CAWRRPGQETQYF
DNA: TGTGCCTGGAGACGGCCAGGTCAAGAGACCCAGTACTTC

V: TRBV7-2
D: -
size: -
J: TRBJ1-4
CDR3: CASSWRGAGEKLFF
DNA: TGTGCCAGCAGCTGGAGGGGGGCGGGTGAAAAACTGTTTTTT

V: TRBV19
D: TRBD1
size: -
J: TRBJ2-7
CDR3: CASRRTGEGSYEQYF
DNA: TGTGCCAGTAGGAGGACAGGGGAAGGCTCCTACGAGCAGTACTTC

V: TRBV11-1
D: -
size: -
J: TRBJ1-1
CDR3: CASSQHAGDEAFF
DNA: TGTGCCAGCAGCCAACACGCCGGGGATGAAGCTTTCTTT

V: TRBV29-1
D: -
size: -
J: TRBJ1-3
CDR3: CSPKDDRNTIYF
DNA: TGCAGCCCTAAAGACGACAGGAACACCATATATTTT